A single sample is the source of the 7 T cell receptor beta chains below, sequenced in a study of blood T cell repertoires in COVID-19. TCRdb's copy holds only in-frame clones and misses some; the assay was immunoSEQ multiplex PCR. The sample contains over 400,000 clones, 80% to 90% of which appear only once. The sequenced sample was peripheral blood. Receptors originate from a human donor in a cohort sampled during active COVID-19.

This clone has more than one count but fewer than ten. This chain joins TRBV29-1 and TRBJ2-1; weak D call: TRBD2 (6 bases). The CDR3 length is 17 residues. In germline, CDR1 is SQVTM, CDR2 ANQGSEA. V shed 0 bases and J shed 8 bases, with 23 bases lying between them. For the CDR3, the DNA is TGCAGCGTTGAAGAAGAGTCCGGGAGATGGTATAACGATGAGCAGTTCTTC. Translation gives CSVEEESGRWYNDEQFF.

The rearrangement uses TRBV7-8 and TRBJ2-5; 9 bases agree with TRBD1. The V gene's germline CDR1 is SGHVS and CDR2 FQNEAQ. Trimming removed 5 bases from V and 5 bases from J; junction bases left unmatched: 6. The CDR3 is 14 residues long. Here the CDR3 reads CASSQQGARETQYF. The CDR3 DNA reads TGTGCCAGCAGCCAACAGGGGGCTCGGGAGACCCAGTACTTC.

The genes are TRBV27 and TRBJ2-7, with TRBD1 matching 11 bases. Germline trimming cut 6 bases from V and 2 bases from J; bases unmatched to any gene: 9. The germline CDR1 and CDR2 sequences are MNHEY and SMNVEV (reference sequence). This CDR3 has 16 amino acids. CDR3: CASSPGTGGFPYEQYF. The CDR3 coding sequence is TGTGCCAGCAGCCCGGGGACAGGGGGTTTCCCCTACGAGCAGTACTTC.

The chain has TRBV15 and TRBJ1-2; no definite D call. V was trimmed by 0 bases and J by 7 bases, leaving 18 bases between them. There are 16 residues in the CDR3. Germline CDR1 reads LNHNV; CDR2 reads YYDKDF (reference sequence). The CDR3 DNA sequence: TGTGCCACCAGCAGAGATGTAGTCACGCAGGTGGGTGGCTACACCTTC. Its protein product is CATSRDVVTQVGGYTF.

The chain joins TRBV15 to TRBJ2-2, with 8 bases that match TRBD1. Germline V gene sequence: CDR1 LNHNV, CDR2 YYDKDF (reference sequence). V dropped 7 bases and J dropped 4; count of bases not matched to a gene: 8. The CDR3 consists of 15 residues. The CDR3 nucleotides read TGTGCCACCACCTCGAACAGGGGGACCACCGGGGAGCTGTTTTTT. Its translation: CATTSNRGTTGELFF.

The chain recombines TRBV15 with TRBJ1-3; the D is unclear. The CDR3 has 15 residues. CDR1 and CDR2 (germline): LNHNV, YYDKDF (reference sequence). V was shortened by 1 base and J by 0 bases, with 7 bases between the two germline ends. DNA for the CDR3: TGTGCCACCAGCAGAGGAGGGTTCTCTGGAAACACCATATATTTT. The encoded protein is CATSRGGFSGNTIYF.

This chain connects TRBV3-1 (or the pseudogene TRBV3-2) to TRBJ2-4; tentative D call: TRBD1 (6 bases). The germline V gene has CDR1 LGHDT and CDR2 YNNKEL (reference sequence). The CDR3 length is 21 residues. Trimming took off 0 bases at V and 0 bases at J, with 24 bases between the two ends. In DNA form, the CDR3 reads TGTGCCAGCAGCCAAGAGACTTGGACAGCCACTTTCACTATAGCCAAAAACATTCAGTACTTC. Its translation is CASSQETWTATFTIAKNIQYF.